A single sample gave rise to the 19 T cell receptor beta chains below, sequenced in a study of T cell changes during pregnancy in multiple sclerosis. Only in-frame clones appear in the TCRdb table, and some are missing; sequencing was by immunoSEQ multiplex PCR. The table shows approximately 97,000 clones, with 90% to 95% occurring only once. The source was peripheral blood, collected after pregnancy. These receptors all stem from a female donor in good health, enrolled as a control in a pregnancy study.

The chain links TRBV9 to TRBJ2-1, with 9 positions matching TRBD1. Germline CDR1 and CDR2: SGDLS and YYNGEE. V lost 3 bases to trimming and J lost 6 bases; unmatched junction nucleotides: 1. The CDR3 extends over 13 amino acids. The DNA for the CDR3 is TGTGCCAGCAGCGCGGGACAGGGCAATGAGCAGTTCTTC. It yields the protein CASSAGQGNEQFF.

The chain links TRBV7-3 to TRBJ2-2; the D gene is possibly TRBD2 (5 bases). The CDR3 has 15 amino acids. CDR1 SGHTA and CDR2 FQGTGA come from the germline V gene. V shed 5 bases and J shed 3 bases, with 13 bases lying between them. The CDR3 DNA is TGTGCCAGCAGCCACAAAGGAGGTGACACCGGGGAGCTGTTTTTT. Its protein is CASSHKGGDTGELFF.

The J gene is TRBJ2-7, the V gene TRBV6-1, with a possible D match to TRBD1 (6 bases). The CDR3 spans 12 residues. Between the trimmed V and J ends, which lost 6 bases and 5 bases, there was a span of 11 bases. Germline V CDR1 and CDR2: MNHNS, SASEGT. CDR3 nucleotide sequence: TGTGCCAGCAGCTCCAGGGGTCACGAGCAGTACTTC. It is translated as CASSSRGHEQYF.

The CDR3: CASSTGTTKNIQYF. DNA for the CDR3: TGTGCCAGCAGTACCGGGACAACCAAAAACATTCAGTACTTC. V is TRBV7-9 and J is TRBJ2-4, with a weak D call TRBD1 (6 bases). Per germline, CDR1 SEHNR and CDR2 FQNEAQ (reference sequence). The CDR3 runs to 14 residues. The ends were cut back, 6 bases at V and 2 bases at J, with 11 bases in the middle.

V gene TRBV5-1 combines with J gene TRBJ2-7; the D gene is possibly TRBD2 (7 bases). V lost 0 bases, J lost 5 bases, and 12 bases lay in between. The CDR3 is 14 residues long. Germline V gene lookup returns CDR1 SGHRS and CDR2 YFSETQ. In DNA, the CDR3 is TGCGCCAGCAGCTTGGAGGGGGGGCGGAACGAGCAGTACTTC. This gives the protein CASSLEGGRNEQYF.

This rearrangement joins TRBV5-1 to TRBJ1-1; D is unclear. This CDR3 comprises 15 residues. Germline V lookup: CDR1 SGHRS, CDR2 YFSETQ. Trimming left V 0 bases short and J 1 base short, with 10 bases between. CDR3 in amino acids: CASSLVLAGNTEAFF. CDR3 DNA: TGCGCCAGCAGCTTGGTTCTGGCAGGGAACACTGAAGCTTTCTTT.

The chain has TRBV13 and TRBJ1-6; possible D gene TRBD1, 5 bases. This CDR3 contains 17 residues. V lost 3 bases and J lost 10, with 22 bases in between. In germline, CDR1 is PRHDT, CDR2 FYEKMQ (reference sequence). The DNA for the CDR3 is TGTGCCAGCAGCTTGCGGCAGGGAGGTTCCTCTCTCTCACCCCTCCACTTT. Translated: CASSLRQGGSSLSPLHF.

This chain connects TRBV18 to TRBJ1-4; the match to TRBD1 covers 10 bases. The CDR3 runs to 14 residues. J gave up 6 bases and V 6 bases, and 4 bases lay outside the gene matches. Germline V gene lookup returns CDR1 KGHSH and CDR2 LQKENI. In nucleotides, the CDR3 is TGTGCCAGCTCCAGGGGACAGGGGCATGAAAAACTGTTTTTT. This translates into CASSRGQGHEKLFF.

CDR3 sequence: CASMGAGGNTIYF. CDR3 nucleotide sequence: TGTGCCAGCATGGGGGCAGGTGGAAACACCATATATTTT. This chain links TRBV6-6 with TRBJ1-3; perhaps TRBD1 as D (6 bases). The CDR3 sequence is 13 residues long. Germline values: CDR1 MNHNY, CDR2 SVGAGI (reference sequence). Trimming took off 7 bases at V and 3 bases at J, with 10 bases between the two ends.

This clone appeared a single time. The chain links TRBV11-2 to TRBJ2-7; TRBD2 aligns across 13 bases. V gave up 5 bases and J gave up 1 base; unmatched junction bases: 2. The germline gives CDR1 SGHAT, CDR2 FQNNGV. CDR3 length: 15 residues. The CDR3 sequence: CASSPTSGGSYEQYF. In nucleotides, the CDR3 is TGTGCCAGCAGCCCGACTAGCGGGGGGTCCTACGAGCAGTACTTC.

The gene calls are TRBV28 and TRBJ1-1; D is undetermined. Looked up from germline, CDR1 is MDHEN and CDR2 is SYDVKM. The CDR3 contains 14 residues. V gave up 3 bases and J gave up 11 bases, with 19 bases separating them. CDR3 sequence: CASSFPSPLSGAFF. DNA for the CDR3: TGTGCCAGCAGTTTCCCCAGCCCTCTTAGCGGGGCTTTCTTT.

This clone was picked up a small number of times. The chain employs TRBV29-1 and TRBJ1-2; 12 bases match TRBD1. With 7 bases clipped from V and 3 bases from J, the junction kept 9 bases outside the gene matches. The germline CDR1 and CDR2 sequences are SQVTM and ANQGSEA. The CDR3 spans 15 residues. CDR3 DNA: TGCAGCGCCCGGGGACAGGGGGCGCGGGACTATGGCTACACCTTC. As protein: CSARGQGARDYGYTF. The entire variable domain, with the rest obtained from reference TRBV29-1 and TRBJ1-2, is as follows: SAVISQKPSRDICQRGTSLTIQCQVDSQVTMMFWYRQQPGQSLTLIATANQGSEATYESGFVIDKFPISRPNLTFSTLTVSNMSPEDSSIYLCSARGQGARDYGYTFGSGTRLTVV.

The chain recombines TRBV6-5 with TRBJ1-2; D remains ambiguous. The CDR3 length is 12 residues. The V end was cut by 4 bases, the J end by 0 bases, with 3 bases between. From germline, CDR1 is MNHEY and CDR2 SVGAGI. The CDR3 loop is CASSLTNYGYTF. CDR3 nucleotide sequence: TGTGCCAGCAGTTTAACTAACTATGGCTACACCTTC.

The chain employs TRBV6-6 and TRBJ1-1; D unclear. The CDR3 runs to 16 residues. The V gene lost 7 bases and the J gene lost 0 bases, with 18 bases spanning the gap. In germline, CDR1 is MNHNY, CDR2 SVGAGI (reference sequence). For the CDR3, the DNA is TGTGCCAGCAACCCCGGGTCGACGGGGATGAACACTGAAGCTTTCTTT. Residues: CASNPGSTGMNTEAFF.

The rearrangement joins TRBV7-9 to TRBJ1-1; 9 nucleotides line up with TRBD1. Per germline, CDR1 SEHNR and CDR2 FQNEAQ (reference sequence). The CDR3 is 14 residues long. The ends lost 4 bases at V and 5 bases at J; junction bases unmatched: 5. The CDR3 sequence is CASSSTGGRTEAFF. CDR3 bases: TGTGCCAGCAGCTCTACAGGGGGCCGGACTGAAGCTTTCTTT.

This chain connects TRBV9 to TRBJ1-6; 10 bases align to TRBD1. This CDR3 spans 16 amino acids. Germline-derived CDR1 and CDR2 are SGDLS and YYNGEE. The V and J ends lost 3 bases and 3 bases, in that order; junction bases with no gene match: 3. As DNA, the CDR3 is TGTGCCAGCAGCGCCCGGGACAGGGGCTATAATTCACCCCTCCACTTT. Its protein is CASSARDRGYNSPLHF.

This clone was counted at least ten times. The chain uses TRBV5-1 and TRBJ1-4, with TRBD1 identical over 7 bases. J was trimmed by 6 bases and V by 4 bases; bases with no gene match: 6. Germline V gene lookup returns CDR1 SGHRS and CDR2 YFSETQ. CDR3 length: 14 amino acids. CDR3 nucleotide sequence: TGCGCCAGCAGCCCAAGGGGGCGTTATGAAAAACTGTTTTTT. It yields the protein CASSPRGRYEKLFF.

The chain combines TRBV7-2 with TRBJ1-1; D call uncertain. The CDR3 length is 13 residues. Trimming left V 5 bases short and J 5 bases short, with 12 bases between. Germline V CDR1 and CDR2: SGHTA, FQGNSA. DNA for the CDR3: TGTGCCAGCAGCCCTCCTGGTCGGACTGAAGCTTTCTTT. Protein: CASSPPGRTEAFF. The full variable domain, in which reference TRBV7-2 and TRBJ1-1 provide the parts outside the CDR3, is GAGVSQSPSNKVTEKGKDVELRCDPISGHTALYWYRQSLGQGLEFLIYFQGNSAPDKSGLPSDRFSAERTGGSVSTLTIQRTQQEDSAVYLCASSPPGRTEAFFGQGTRLTVV.

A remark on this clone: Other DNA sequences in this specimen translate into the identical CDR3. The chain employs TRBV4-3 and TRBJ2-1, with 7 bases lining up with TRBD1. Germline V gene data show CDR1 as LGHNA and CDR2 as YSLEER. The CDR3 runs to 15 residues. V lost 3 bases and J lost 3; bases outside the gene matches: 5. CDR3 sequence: CASSQRQGIYNEQFF. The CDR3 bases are TGCGCCAGCAGCCAGCGACAGGGAATCTACAATGAGCAGTTCTTC.